The clone carrying this TCR beta chain was counted only a few times. Clones were read by immunoSEQ multiplex PCR, and TCRdb kept only the in-frame ones, dropping some. The table records roughly 4,200 clones, approximately 16% of them present only once. The CDR3 is 17 amino acids. Trimming removed 6 bases from V and 0 bases from J, with 20 bases in between. The data originate from a study of tumour-infiltrating T cells in Burkitt lymphoma. Background on the study: Overall and progression-free survival were predicted by productive clonality.

The rearrangement joins TRBV23-1 to TRBJ1-1; D not certain. TRBV23-1 is an ORF for which the function is uncertain. This sequence was found in a human donor with diffuse large B-cell lymphoma. Some clones in this sample may be carry-over from other donors' samples. The sample taken for sequencing was tumor tissue. CDR3 bases: TGCGCCAGCAGCCCACCCGCAGGACCCATAATGAACACTGAAGCTTTCTTT. It yields the protein CASSPPAGPIMNTEAFF.